A selection of T cell receptor beta chains follows, all from one sample in a study of blood T cell repertoires in COVID-19. Some clones are missing from TCRdb's copy, which holds only in-frame ones; the method was immunoSEQ multiplex PCR. Altogether roughly 79,000 clones are present, over 80% being singletons, with the ten largest covering approximately 6.4%. The sequenced material came from peripheral blood. The receptors were gathered from a woman aged 45-65 years with acute or convalescent COVID-19. Both conserved end residues are part of each CDR3. Each record gives: D gene, J gene, V gene, CDR3 protein. D genes are given only for firm matches.

>TRBD1|TRBJ1-5|TRBV7-2
CASSFLGTVGNQPQHF
>TRBD1|TRBJ1-1|TRBV5-1
CASSLSQGERSEAFF
>TRBD2|TRBJ2-3|TRBV29-1
CSPLMASGSTDTQYF
>TRBD1|TRBJ2-1|TRBV23-1
CASSRAVTGGLAGVGNEQFF
>.|TRBJ2-7|TRBV28
CASSLTGTSSYEQYF
>.|TRBJ2-5|TRBV24-1
CATSDQGTETQYF
>TRBD2|TRBJ2-7|TRBV4-3
CASSQTSGRDEQYF
>TRBD1|TRBJ1-5|TRBV28
CASSFGDRGGQPQHF
>.|TRBJ1-1|TRBV28
CASSARAINTEAFF
>TRBD1|TRBJ2-3|TRBV5-6
CASSKRTGTTDTQYF
>TRBD2|TRBJ2-1|TRBV29-1
CSVGTSGTYNEQFF
>TRBD1|TRBJ1-6|TRBV28
CASSLAAGGNSPLHF
>.|TRBJ2-3|TRBV5-4
CASSLAGVEDTQYF
>TRBD2|TRBJ2-1|TRBV15
CATSRDWGSSGRFYNEQFF
>TRBD1|TRBJ1-3|TRBV6-6
CASRDRDKAGNTIYF
>.|TRBJ1-3|TRBV11-2
CASSLTGTLGYTIYF
>TRBD2|TRBJ2-5|TRBV2
CASTLASGSGETQYF
>TRBD2|TRBJ2-3|TRBV4-2
CASSHSSASGGADTQYF
>TRBD1|TRBJ1-6|TRBV7-2
CASSLYRGNSPLHF
>.|TRBJ1-4|TRBV6-5
CASRTGHPGEKLFF
>TRBD2|TRBJ2-1|TRBV27
CANLSRLAGGSSYNEQFF